This T cell receptor beta chain is from a study of blood T cell repertoires in COVID-19. Data came from immunoSEQ multiplex PCR; TCRdb stores just in-frame clones and leaves some out. The sample lists around 380,000 clones; about 89% were seen once. Trimming pared 7 bases from V and 7 bases from J, leaving 17 bases between. Germline CDR1 reads MNHEY; CDR2 reads SVGAGI. This CDR3 region has 14 residues. Recovered status applied to Cohort 3 donors who had two consecutive negative PCRs. It also applied to those with clearance or with symptom resolution. Sample: PBMCs or T cells enriched from blood (not recorded which). The chain has TRBV6-5 and TRBJ1-5; maybe TRBD1 (5 bases). The sequence was collected from a man younger than 40 who had recovered from COVID-19. CDR3 nucleotides: TGTGCCAGCAAACTTAGGAGGGGTCACCAGCCCCAGCATTTT. Translated, it gives CASKLRRGHQPQHF.